Many counts were recorded for the clone carrying this T cell receptor beta chain. What it binds is unknown. J lost 6 bases, V lost 2 bases, and 11 bases had no gene match. Germline V lookup: CDR1 MNHEY, CDR2 SMNVEV (reference sequence). This CDR3 is built from 16 residues. This sample is drawn from a study of OX40 agonist ivuxolimab in advanced cancers. Looking at the study overall: Three partial responders included one hepatocellular carcinoma patient and two cutaneous melanoma patients. Study-level findings and limits: Relative to CD4+ cells, CD8+ T cells on average had more expanded clones. The CD4+ and CD8+ T cells in the blood had expanded clonally by week 6 at 0.1 to 3.0 mg/kg.

The method was immunoSEQ multiplex PCR; TCRdb's version includes in-frame clones alone and lacks a portion of them. This sample has about 42,000 clones, with roughly four fifths found just once. The J gene is TRBJ1-2, the V gene TRBV27, with 8 bases matching TRBD1. The sample in question was CD4+ or CD8+ T cells sorted from blood, obtained in a trial of the OX40 agonist ivuxolimab. This TCR was recovered from an adult with an advanced solid tumor such as melanoma, head and neck, liver or kidney cancer. CDR3 sequence: CASSLAPMDRAHGYTF. The CDR3 DNA sequence: TGTGCCAGCAGTTTAGCCCCCATGGACAGGGCCCATGGCTACACCTTC.